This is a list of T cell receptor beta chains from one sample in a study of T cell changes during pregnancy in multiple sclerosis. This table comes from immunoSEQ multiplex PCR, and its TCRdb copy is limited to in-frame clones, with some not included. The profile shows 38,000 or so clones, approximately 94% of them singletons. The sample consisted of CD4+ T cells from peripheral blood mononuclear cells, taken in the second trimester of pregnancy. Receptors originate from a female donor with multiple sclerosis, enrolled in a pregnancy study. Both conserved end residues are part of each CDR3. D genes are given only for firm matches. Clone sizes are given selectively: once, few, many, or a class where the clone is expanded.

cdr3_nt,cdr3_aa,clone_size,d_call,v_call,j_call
TGTGCCAGCGAAAATACAGGGGGCCATACGCAGTATTTT,CASENTGGHTQYF,NA,TRBD1,TRBV6-1,TRBJ2-3
TGCAGCGTTGACGTGAGGGAGAAGCAGTACTTC,CSVDVREKQYF,NA,NA,TRBV29-1,TRBJ2-7
TGTGCCAGCAGTTTATTCGCGGGGACAGACTCTGGAAACACCATATATTTT,CASSLFAGTDSGNTIYF,NA,TRBD1,TRBV28,TRBJ1-3
TGTGCCAGCAGCTTCAGGGGGATCCCCTACGAGCAGTACTTC,CASSFRGIPYEQYF,NA,TRBD1,TRBV5-4,TRBJ2-7
TGCGCCAGCAGCTTGGGGACAGGGGTTTGGTACGAGCAGTACTTC,CASSLGTGVWYEQYF,NA,TRBD1,TRBV5-1,TRBJ2-7
TGTGCCAGCAGCTTGCTGAGGGCTGACTATGGCTACACCTTC,CASSLLRADYGYTF,NA,NA,TRBV7-9,TRBJ1-2
TGTGCCAGCTCACCCCAGGGCTCTGGAAACACCATATATTTT,CASSPQGSGNTIYF,NA,NA,TRBV18,TRBJ1-3
TGTGCCACCTCTCCCATGAGACATGGGACTGAAGCTTTCTTT,CATSPMRHGTEAFF,NA,NA,TRBV15,TRBJ1-1
TGCGCCAGCAGCTCTGCCAGCGGGAGGGCTAATGAGCAGTACTTC,CASSSASGRANEQYF,NA,TRBD2,TRBV5-1,TRBJ2-7
TGTGCCAGCTCACCCCGGGGAGAGACCCAGTACTTC,CASSPRGETQYF,NA,NA,TRBV18,TRBJ2-5
TGCGCCAGCAGCAGGACAGCGAGCTCCTACAATGAGCAGTTCTTC,CASSRTASSYNEQFF,NA,NA,TRBV5-1,TRBJ2-1
TGTGCCAGCAGTGAAGGGGGAGGGACGAACACTGAAGCTTTCTTT,CASSEGGGTNTEAFF,NA,NA,TRBV25-1,TRBJ1-1
TGTGCCAGCAGTGCCAGACAGAACACTGAAGCTTTCTTT,CASSARQNTEAFF,NA,NA,TRBV2,TRBJ1-1
TGTGCCAGCAGCGCGGACAGGGGGCTTTATGGCTACACCTTC,CASSADRGLYGYTF,NA,TRBD1,TRBV7-2,TRBJ1-2
TGTGCCAGCAGTGAATGGGCCAGGGTGGGCACTGAAGCTTTCTTT,CASSEWARVGTEAFF,once,NA,TRBV6-1,TRBJ1-1
TGTGCCACGATAGGGGGGGGGCCGCGTGTCTATGGCTACACCTTC,CATIGGGPRVYGYTF,once,NA,TRBV28,TRBJ1-2
TGTGCCAGCGCCCGGGACAGGGCGCCTGGCACAGATACGCAGTATTTT,CASARDRAPGTDTQYF,NA,TRBD1,TRBV25-1,TRBJ2-3
TGTGCCAGCAGCCCGGGACTAGCGGAGAGATCCTCGGCCTACAATGAGCAGTTCTTC,CASSPGLAERSSAYNEQFF,NA,TRBD2,TRBV14,TRBJ2-1
TGCGCCAGCAGCCAAGATCGACTGGCGGGGACTACAAATAATTCACCCCTCCACTTT,CASSQDRLAGTTNNSPLHF,few,NA,TRBV4-1,TRBJ1-6
TGTGCCAGCAGTTTAAGGACAGGGCATCAGCCCCAGCATTTT,CASSLRTGHQPQHF,NA,TRBD1,TRBV28,TRBJ1-5
TGTGCCAGCACCCCAACAGGGAACTATGGCTACACCTTC,CASTPTGNYGYTF,NA,NA,TRBV11-1,TRBJ1-2
TGTGCCAGCAGTGAAGTTGGGACTAGCGGGAGGGTATTCGGTGAGCAGTTCTTC,CASSEVGTSGRVFGEQFF,NA,TRBD2,TRBV2,TRBJ2-1
TGTGCCAGCAGTTCCGGGACAGGTCGTCGCAATCAGCCCCAGCATTTT,CASSSGTGRRNQPQHF,NA,TRBD1,TRBV2,TRBJ1-5
TGTGCCAGTAGTATAGACCACGGACTAGCGGGAGATCAGCAGTACTTC,CASSIDHGLAGDQQYF,NA,TRBD2,TRBV19,TRBJ2-7
TGTGCCAGCAGCTCCACCCGGTGGCCTCAGGGAAATTCACCCCTCCACTTT,CASSSTRWPQGNSPLHF,NA,NA,TRBV7-2,TRBJ1-6
TGTGCCAGCAGTTACCTTTCCGGGGGGTACGAGCAGTACTTC,CASSYLSGGYEQYF,NA,TRBD2,TRBV6-6,TRBJ2-7
TGTGCCAGCAGCGAAGCTACGGGGAAAGAGACCCAGTACTTC,CASSEATGKETQYF,once,NA,TRBV2,TRBJ2-5
TGTGCCAGCAGCTTGGAGGCGGTTCCCAACGAGCAGTACTTC,CASSLEAVPNEQYF,NA,NA,TRBV5-4,TRBJ2-7
TGTGCCAGCAGCTTAGCCCCCCTTTCGACAGCGCTGAACACTGAAGCTTTCTTT,CASSLAPLSTALNTEAFF,NA,NA,TRBV7-9,TRBJ1-1
TGTGCCAGCATATCGATTGGAGGGGGCCAAAACTATGGCTACACCTTC,CASISIGGGQNYGYTF,NA,TRBD1,TRBV28,TRBJ1-2
TGTGCCAGCAGGGGGAGTTTGGCAGCGGGAAGAACAGATACGCAGTATTTT,CASRGSLAAGRTDTQYF,NA,TRBD2,TRBV27,TRBJ2-3
TGTGCCAGCAGCCTAGCCTTAGAGACCACAGATACGCAGTATTTT,CASSLALETTDTQYF,NA,NA,TRBV4-2,TRBJ2-3
TGTGCCAGCAGCCAAGAAGGGACACCAGCGGTGGATACGCAGTATTTT,CASSQEGTPAVDTQYF,NA,NA,TRBV4-2,TRBJ2-3
TGTGCCTGGAGTCTTTCCTGGGGGCCGGATGAAAAACTGTTTTTT,CAWSLSWGPDEKLFF,NA,NA,TRBV30,TRBJ1-4
TGCGCCAGCAGCCCGGAGAGCGGGGACGCCTACGAGCAGTACTTC,CASSPESGDAYEQYF,NA,TRBD2,TRBV5-1,TRBJ2-7
TGTGCCAGCAGTTTATCGACAGCAGCCTCCTACAATGAGCAGTTCTTC,CASSLSTAASYNEQFF,NA,NA,TRBV27,TRBJ2-1
TGTGCCAGCAGCGGCGGGAGGGCCGGGGAGACCCAGTACTTC,CASSGGRAGETQYF,NA,TRBD2,TRBV9,TRBJ2-5
TGTGCCAGCAGCCGGGGGGACATCTACAATGAGCAGTTCTTC,CASSRGDIYNEQFF,NA,NA,TRBV27,TRBJ2-1
TGTGCCAGCAGCAACAGGCTTATGAACACTGAAGCTTTCTTT,CASSNRLMNTEAFF,NA,NA,TRBV2,TRBJ1-1
TGTGCCAGCAGCTTAGGCGGGGCGGCGGGGTATCGGGAGACCCAGTACTTC,CASSLGGAAGYRETQYF,NA,NA,TRBV7-2,TRBJ2-5
TGTGCCAGCAGCTTAAGGGGACAGGGCGAAGAGACCCAGTACTTC,CASSLRGQGEETQYF,NA,TRBD1,TRBV13,TRBJ2-5
TGTGCCAGCAGGCCCCAGGGTGGTCGGCCCCAGCATTTT,CASRPQGGRPQHF,NA,NA,TRBV6-6,TRBJ1-5
TGTGCCACTCGGTACAGGGGGCTTGGCTACACCTTC,CATRYRGLGYTF,NA,TRBD1,TRBV19,TRBJ1-2
TGCGCCAGCAGCTTACCCAGGGCTATGAACACTGAAGCTTTCTTT,CASSLPRAMNTEAFF,NA,NA,TRBV5-1,TRBJ1-1
TGTGCCAGCAGCCGGACAGACCTAGCTAACTATGGCTACACCTTC,CASSRTDLANYGYTF,NA,NA,TRBV5-5,TRBJ1-2
TGTGCCAGCAGCCCCCCCGGCGCCTCAACCGGGGGAGCTTTCTTT,CASSPPGASTGGAFF,NA,NA,TRBV7-9,TRBJ1-1
TGTGCCAGCAGCTTAGATCGGTCCTACGAGCAGTACTTC,CASSLDRSYEQYF,NA,NA,TRBV11-2,TRBJ2-7
TGTGCCAGCTCCAACGCCCAGAGGAGGGGGCTGAACTATGGCTACACCTTC,CASSNAQRRGLNYGYTF,NA,TRBD1,TRBV18,TRBJ1-2
TGTGCCAGCAGCTTGGCCCAAGCGGGCTCTGGAAACACCATATATTTT,CASSLAQAGSGNTIYF,NA,NA,TRBV5-4,TRBJ1-3
TGCGCCAGCAGCCAAGTAAGGGACTGGAACACCGGGGAGCTGTTTTTT,CASSQVRDWNTGELFF,NA,NA,TRBV4-1,TRBJ2-2
TGTGCCAGCAGCCGGGGTGGGTTATACACAGATACGCAGTATTTT,CASSRGGLYTDTQYF,NA,NA,TRBV5-5,TRBJ2-3
TGTGCCATCAGTGAATCTAGCGGGGGTGCGCCCTACGAGCAGTACTTC,CAISESSGGAPYEQYF,NA,TRBD2,TRBV10-3,TRBJ2-7
TGTGCCAGCAGCAGAGGGGTCGGGACAGGGGGCGCGACCCAGTACTTC,CASSRGVGTGGATQYF,once,TRBD1,TRBV13,TRBJ2-5
TGTGCCAGCAGCCAAGGTTTTGGGCGGGGGCCCAAGGGTTATGGCTACACCTTC,CASSQGFGRGPKGYGYTF,NA,NA,TRBV4-2,TRBJ1-2
TGCAGTGCCATGGTTGCGGGCTACACCTTC,CSAMVAGYTF,NA,NA,TRBV20-1,TRBJ1-2
TGTGCCAGCAGCCAATCCAGGGGAGAGACCCAGTACTTC,CASSQSRGETQYF,NA,NA,TRBV16,TRBJ2-5
TGTGCCAGCAGCCCTGGGACAGGGGGCGCGGGAGAGACCCAGTACTTC,CASSPGTGGAGETQYF,NA,TRBD1,TRBV7-9,TRBJ2-5
TGTGCCAGCAGCTTAGACAGGGCAACTCAGCCCCAGCATTTT,CASSLDRATQPQHF,once,TRBD1,TRBV5-8,TRBJ1-5
TGTGCCAGCAGCTTAGCGGGAGCGTCTCAAGAGACCCAGTACTTC,CASSLAGASQETQYF,NA,TRBD2,TRBV7-3,TRBJ2-5
TGTGCCAGCAGCTTACAGGGGGCAGCGGGCGAGCAGTACTTC,CASSLQGAAGEQYF,NA,TRBD1,TRBV11-3,TRBJ2-7